This T cell receptor (beta chain) was documented in a study of blood T cell repertoires in COVID-19. Study summary: Sites across the United States, Italy and Spain contributed samples from acute and convalescent COVID-19.

In the original processing: From reference gene primer amplification, estimates of nucleated cell counts were derived. The data were produced by immunoSEQ multiplex PCR, yet TCRdb's version contains in-frame clones alone and is incomplete. V, J and clone size derive from that table, while D and trimming were established from the DNA sequence. The table lists roughly 200,000 clones, about 87% of them singletons. CDR1 MDHEN and CDR2 SYDVKM come from the germline V gene. V lost 1 base, J lost 6 bases, and 6 bases lay in between. This CDR3 is 12 amino acids long. This receptor was obtained from a man aged 55 to 70 who had recovered from COVID-19. Sequenced sample: peripheral blood. The rearrangement uses TRBV28 and TRBJ1-1; D is unclear. The DNA of the CDR3 is TGTGCCAGCAGTTTATTGCGTCCTGAAGCTTTCTTT. Translated: CASSLLRPEAFF.